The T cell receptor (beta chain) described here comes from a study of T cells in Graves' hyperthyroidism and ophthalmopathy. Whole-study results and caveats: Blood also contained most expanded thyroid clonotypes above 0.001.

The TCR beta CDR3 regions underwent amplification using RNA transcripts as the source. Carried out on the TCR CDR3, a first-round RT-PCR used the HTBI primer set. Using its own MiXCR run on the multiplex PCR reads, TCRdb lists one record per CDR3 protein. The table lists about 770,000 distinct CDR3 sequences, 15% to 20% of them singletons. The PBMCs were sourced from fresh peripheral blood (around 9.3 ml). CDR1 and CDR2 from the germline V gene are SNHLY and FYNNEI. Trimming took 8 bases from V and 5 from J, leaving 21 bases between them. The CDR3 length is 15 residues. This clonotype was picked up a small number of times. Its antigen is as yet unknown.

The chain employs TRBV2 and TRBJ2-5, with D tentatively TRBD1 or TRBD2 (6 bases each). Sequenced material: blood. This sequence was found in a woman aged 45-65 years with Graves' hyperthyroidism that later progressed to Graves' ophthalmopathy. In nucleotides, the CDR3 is TGTGCCAGCGGGAGAGGTGGGGGGCCGCGGGAGACCCAGTACTTC. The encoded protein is CASGRGGGPRETQYF.